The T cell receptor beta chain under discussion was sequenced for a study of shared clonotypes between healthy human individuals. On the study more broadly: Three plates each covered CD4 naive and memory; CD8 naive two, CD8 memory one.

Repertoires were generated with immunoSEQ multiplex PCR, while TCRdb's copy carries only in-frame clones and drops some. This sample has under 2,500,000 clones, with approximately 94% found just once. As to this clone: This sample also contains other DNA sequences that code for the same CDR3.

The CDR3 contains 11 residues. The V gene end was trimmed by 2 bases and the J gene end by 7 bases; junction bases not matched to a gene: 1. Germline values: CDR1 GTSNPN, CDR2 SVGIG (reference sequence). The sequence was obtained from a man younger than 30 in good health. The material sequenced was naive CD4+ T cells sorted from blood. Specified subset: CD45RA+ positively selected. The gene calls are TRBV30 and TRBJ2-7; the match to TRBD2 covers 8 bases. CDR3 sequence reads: CAWSREGEQYF. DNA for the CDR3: TGTGCCTGGAGTCGGGAGGGGGAGCAGTACTTC. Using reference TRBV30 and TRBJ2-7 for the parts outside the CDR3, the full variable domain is SQTIHQWPATLVQPVGSPLSLECTVEGTSNPNLYWYRQAAGRGLQLLFYSVGIGQISSEVPQNLSASRPQDRQFILSSKKLLLSDSGFYLCAWSREGEQYFGPGTRLTVT.